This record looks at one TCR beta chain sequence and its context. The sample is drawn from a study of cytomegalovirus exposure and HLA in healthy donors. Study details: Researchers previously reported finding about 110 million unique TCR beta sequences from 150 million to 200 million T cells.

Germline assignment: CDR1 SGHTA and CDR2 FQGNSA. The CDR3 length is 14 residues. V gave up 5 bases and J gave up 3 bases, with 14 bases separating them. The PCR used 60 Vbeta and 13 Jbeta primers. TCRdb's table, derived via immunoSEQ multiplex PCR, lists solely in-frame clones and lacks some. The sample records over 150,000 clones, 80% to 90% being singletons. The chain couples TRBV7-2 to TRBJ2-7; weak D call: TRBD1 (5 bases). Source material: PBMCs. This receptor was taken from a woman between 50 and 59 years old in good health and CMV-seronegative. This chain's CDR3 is CASSPQGDLYEQYF. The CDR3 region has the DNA TGTGCCAGCAGCCCTCAAGGGGATCTCTACGAGCAGTACTTC.